The rows below give T cell receptor beta chains drawn from one sample of a study of OX40 agonist ivuxolimab in advanced cancers. The table came from immunoSEQ multiplex PCR; TCRdb's copy has only in-frame clones and leaves some out. This table holds tens of thousands of clones, nearly 90% found once. The sample here was CD4+ or CD8+ T cells sorted from blood, taken in a trial of the OX40 agonist ivuxolimab. The receptor set was obtained from an adult with an advanced solid tumor such as melanoma, head and neck, liver or kidney cancer. Both conserved end residues are part of each CDR3. The D gene is left open where the match is weak. Some rows mark clone size as missing; the rest say once, few, many or name a class of expanded clone.

>TRBJ2-3|.|TRBD2|TRBV7-6
TGTGCCAGCAGCTTAGCGCAGGGACTAGCGGGAGGGTCCCTTCCTAGCACAGATACGCAGTATTTT
CASSLAQGLAGGSLPSTDTQYF
>TRBJ1-1|few|TRBD1|TRBV6-5
TGTGCCAGCAGGGGACAGTTTGAAGCTTTCTTT
CASRGQFEAFF
>TRBJ2-6|.|TRBD1|TRBV11-2
TGTGCCAGCAGGACGAACAGGGGCCCTATCTCTGGGGCCAACGTCCTGACTTTC
CASRTNRGPISGANVLTF
>TRBJ2-3|.|.|TRBV11-2
TGTGCCAGCAGCTTACCCTCAACAGATACGCAGTATTTT
CASSLPSTDTQYF
>TRBJ1-2|.|.|TRBV7-9
TGTGCCAGCAGCCAGGTCAACCCTAACTATGGCTACACCTTC
CASSQVNPNYGYTF
>TRBJ2-7|.|.|TRBV4-2
TGTGCCAGCAGCCAAGACAGGGGAATGGGCTACGAGCAGTACTTC
CASSQDRGMGYEQYF
>TRBJ2-1|.|.|TRBV27
TGTGCCAGCAGTTTAGGCAGGGCTGAAAATGAGCAGTTCTTC
CASSLGRAENEQFF
>TRBJ2-3|.|.|TRBV10-3
TGTGCCATCAGTAACCCCGACTCCACAAGAAGTGAGAATACGCAGTATTTT
CAISNPDSTRSENTQYF
>TRBJ2-5|.|.|TRBV5-4
TGTGCCAGCAGCTTGGCCCGGAGCCAAGAGACCCAGTACTTC
CASSLARSQETQYF
>TRBJ1-1|.|.|TRBV19
TGTGCCAGTAGTATGAGGGAGGACCTCACTGAAGCTTTCTTT
CASSMREDLTEAFF
>TRBJ2-1|once|TRBD1|TRBV5-1
TGCGCCAGCAGCAATCGGGACAGGGGTATCGATGAGCAGTTCTTC
CASSNRDRGIDEQFF
>TRBJ2-3|.|TRBD2|TRBV27
TGTGCCAGCAGTCTCGAGCGGGAGGGCACAGATACGCAGTATTTT
CASSLEREGTDTQYF
>TRBJ1-4|.|.|TRBV30
TGTGCCTGGAGTGTGGGGTTCTCTGAAAAACTGTTTTTT
CAWSVGFSEKLFF
>TRBJ2-7|.|TRBD1|TRBV14
TGTGCCAGCAGCCAGGGGACAGAAAACTACGAGCAGTACTTC
CASSQGTENYEQYF
>TRBJ1-1|.|.|TRBV10-3
TGTGCCATCAGTGATTTAGGTGGAGCTTTCTTT
CAISDLGGAFF
>TRBJ1-5|.|.|TRBV5-1
TGCGCCAGCAGCTTGGCGGGCTTAAATCAGCCCCAGCATTTT
CASSLAGLNQPQHF
>TRBJ1-5|.|.|TRBV6-5
TGTGCCAGCAAGGTCGGGACACCTGGGGAGCAGCCCCAGCATTTT
CASKVGTPGEQPQHF
>TRBJ1-3|.|.|TRBV4-2
TGTGCCAGCAGCCAAGATTCGGGAGGGGAGAACTCTGGAAACACCATATATTTT
CASSQDSGGENSGNTIYF
>TRBJ1-1|.|.|TRBV27
TGTGCCAGCAGTTTCTCTATTGGGGACACTGAAGCTTTCTTT
CASSFSIGDTEAFF
>TRBJ1-5|.|.|TRBV10-3
TGTGCCATCAGTGAAGGGAAAAATAGCAATCAGCCCCAGCATTTT
CAISEGKNSNQPQHF